The text below deals with one T cell receptor (beta chain). This clone was detected once. What this receptor recognizes is not known. The record has no base qualities; no much larger clone is one base away. This sample is drawn from a study of blood T cell repertoires in COVID-19 (dated by TCRdb to 2018 to 2021). Broadly, across the study: Samples covering the acute and convalescent phases of COVID-19 were provided by collaborators in the United States, Italy and Spain. The prospective study material was composed of cDNA or gDNA derived from T cells, B-cell-depleted T cells, or PBMCs. Subjects who had been exposed to COVID-19, were actively infected with it, or had recovered from it provided the deeply sampled blood TCRbeta repertoires that made up the dataset. The repertoires were released in a freely available public database meant as a resource for research on the immune response to SARS-CoV-2. The samples were drawn from the first 160 participants of the ongoing ImmuneRACE study and from 950 to 1,500 subjects provided by 6 global collaborators. The sample metadata nearly always contained a de-identified subject ID, COVID-19 status, age in years and sex. HLA class I and class II types, where available, came from metadata supplied by the sample provider rather than from assay-based typing.

The immunoSEQ Assay, a bias-controlled multiplex PCR, was used to amplify TCRbeta CDR3 regions from genomic DNA. Processing in the source paper ran as follows. Nucleated cell counts per sample were estimated from amplification of reference gene primers within the assay. To quantify the absolute abundance of each unique TCRbeta CDR3 rearrangement, sequence reads were collapsed and filtered. For each sample, productive Simpson clonality was calculated by taking the square root of Simpson's diversity index across productive rearrangements. TCRdb re-hosts the immuneACCESS table, in-frame sequences only. Its copies lack some clones; in the studies checked, an unresolved V gene accounts for under half of them, and the cause for the rest is not known. V, J and clone size are those of that table, while D and trimming were read from the DNA. In this sample the table shows 250,000 or so clones, more than 75% of which occur a single time. Around 1.7% of the sample belongs to the ten largest clones.

What the research found in general, with its limitations: How much clinical and demographic metadata was included differed by source and by participant, and the metadata was provided uncurated.

Enrolling through a virtual design, the prospective study's participants ranged in age from roughly 18 to 89 years and lived across 20 to 25 United States geographic areas. Cohort assignment in the prospective study relied on participant-reported clinical history from a screening survey and a study questionnaire. Recovered participants in ImmuneRACE Cohort 3 were defined as having two consecutive negative NP/OP PCR tests, clearance from a healthcare professional, or resolution of symptoms. In the prospective study, whole blood, serum and a nasopharyngeal or oropharyngeal swab were collected from each participant by mobile phlebotomists. Over a roughly 2-month period, participants in the prospective study had the option of providing additional blood draws and questionnaires. Before DNA extraction, prospective study blood samples were shipped either frozen or at room temperature. This sequence originates from a man aged 35 to 55 who had recovered from COVID-19. The sequenced sample consisted of PBMCs or T cells enriched from blood (not recorded which).

The CDR3 region reads CASSQAGLIAKNIQYF. The nucleotide sequence reads as follows: TGCGCCAGCAGCCAAGCAGGGTTGATAGCCAAAAACATTCAGTACTTC. The chain employs TRBV4-1 and TRBJ2-4; tentative D gene TRBD1, with 5 bases matching. Taken from cysteine to phenylalanine, the CDR3 has 16 residues. Just the 48-base CDR3 DNA is kept, in frame starting at base 1. CDR1 and CDR2 were assigned from the germline V gene as MGHRA and YSYEKL. The junction shows trimming of 1 base on V and 0 bases on J, plus 10 bases between the germline ends.